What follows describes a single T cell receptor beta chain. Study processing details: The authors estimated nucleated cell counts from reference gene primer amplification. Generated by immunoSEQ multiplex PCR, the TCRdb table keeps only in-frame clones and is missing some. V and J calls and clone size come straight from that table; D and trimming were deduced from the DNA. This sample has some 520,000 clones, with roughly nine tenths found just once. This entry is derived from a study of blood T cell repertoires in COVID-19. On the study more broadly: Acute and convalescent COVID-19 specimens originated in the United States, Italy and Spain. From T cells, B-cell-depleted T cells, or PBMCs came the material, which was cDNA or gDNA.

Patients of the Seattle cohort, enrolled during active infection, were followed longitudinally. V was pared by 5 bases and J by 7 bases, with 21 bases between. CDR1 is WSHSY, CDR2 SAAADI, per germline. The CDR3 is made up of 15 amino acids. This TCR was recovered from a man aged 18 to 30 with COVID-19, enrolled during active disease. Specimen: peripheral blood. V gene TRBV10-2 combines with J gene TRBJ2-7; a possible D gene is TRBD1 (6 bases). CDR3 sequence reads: CASSFPDSYRAEQYF. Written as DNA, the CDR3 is TGCGCCAGCAGTTTCCCGGACAGCTACAGGGCTGAGCAGTACTTC.